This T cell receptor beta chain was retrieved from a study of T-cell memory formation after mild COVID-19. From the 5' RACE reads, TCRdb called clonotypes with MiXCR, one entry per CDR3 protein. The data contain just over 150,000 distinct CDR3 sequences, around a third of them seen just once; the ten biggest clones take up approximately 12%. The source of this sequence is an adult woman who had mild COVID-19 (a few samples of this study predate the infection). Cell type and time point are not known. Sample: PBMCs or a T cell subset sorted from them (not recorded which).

As DNA, the CDR3 is TGCAGCGTCGTTAGCGGGGGGAGATTCTTC. This codes for CSVVSGGRFF. This chain connects TRBV29-1 to TRBJ2-1; 10 bases map to TRBD2. CDR3 length: 10 amino acids. The germline V gene has CDR1 SQVTM and CDR2 ANQGSEA. V lost 6 bases and J lost 16; bases outside the gene matches: 6.